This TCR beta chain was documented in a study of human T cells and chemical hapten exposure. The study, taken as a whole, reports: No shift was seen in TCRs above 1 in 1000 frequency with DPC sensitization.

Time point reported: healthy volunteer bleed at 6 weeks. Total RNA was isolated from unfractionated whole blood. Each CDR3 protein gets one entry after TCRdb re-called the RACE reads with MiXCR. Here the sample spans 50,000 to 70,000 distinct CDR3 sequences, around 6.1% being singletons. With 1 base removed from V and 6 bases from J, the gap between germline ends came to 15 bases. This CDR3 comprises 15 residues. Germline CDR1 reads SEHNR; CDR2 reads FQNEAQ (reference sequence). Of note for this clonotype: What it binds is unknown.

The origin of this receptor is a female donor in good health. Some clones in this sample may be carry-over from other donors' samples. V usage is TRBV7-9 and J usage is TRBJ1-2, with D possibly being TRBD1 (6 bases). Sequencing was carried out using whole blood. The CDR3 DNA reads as TGTGCCAGCAGCTTAGATATACAGGGAGTCGATGGCTACACCTTC. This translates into CASSLDIQGVDGYTF.